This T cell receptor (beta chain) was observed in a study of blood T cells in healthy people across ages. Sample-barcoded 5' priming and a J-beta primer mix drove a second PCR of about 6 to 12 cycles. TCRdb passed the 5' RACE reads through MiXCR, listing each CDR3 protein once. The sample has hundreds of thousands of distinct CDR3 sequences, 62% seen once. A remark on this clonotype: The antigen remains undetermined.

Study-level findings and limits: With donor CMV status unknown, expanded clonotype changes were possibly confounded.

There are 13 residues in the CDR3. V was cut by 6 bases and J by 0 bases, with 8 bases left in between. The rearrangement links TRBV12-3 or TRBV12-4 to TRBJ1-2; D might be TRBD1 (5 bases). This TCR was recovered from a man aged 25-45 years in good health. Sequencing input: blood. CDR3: CASSWTTNYGYTF. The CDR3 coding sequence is TGTGCCAGCAGCTGGACAACTAACTATGGCTACACCTTC.